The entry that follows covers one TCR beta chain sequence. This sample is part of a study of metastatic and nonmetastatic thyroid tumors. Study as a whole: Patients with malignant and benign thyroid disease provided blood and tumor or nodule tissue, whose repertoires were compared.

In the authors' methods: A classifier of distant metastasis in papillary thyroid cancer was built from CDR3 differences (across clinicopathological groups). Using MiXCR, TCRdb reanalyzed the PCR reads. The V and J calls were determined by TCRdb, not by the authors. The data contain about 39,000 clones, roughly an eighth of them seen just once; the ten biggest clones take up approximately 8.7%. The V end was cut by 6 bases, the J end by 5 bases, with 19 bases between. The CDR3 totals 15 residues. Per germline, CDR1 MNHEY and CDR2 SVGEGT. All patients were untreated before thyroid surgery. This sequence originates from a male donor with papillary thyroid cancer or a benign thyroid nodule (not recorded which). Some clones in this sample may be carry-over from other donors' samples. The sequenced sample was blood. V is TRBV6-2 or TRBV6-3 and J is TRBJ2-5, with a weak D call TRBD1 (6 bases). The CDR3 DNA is TGTGCCAGCAGCGAGACAGGAGGCTCGCCGGAGACCCAGTACTTC. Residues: CASSETGGSPETQYF.